Following are 17 T cell receptor beta chains from one sample sequenced in a study of CD8 T cells in ankylosing spondylitis. Their specific antigens are unknown. General study points: Within ankylosing spondylitis blood, a TCR beta motif made up of eight highly homologous variants appeared to be characteristic.

TCRdb re-derived calls from the 5' RACE reads in MiXCR, one entry per CDR3 protein. This table has more than 650,000 distinct CDR3 sequences, 10% to 15% appearing once. Material for sequencing was blood, either unsorted or a sorted T cell fraction (not recorded which). The receptors come from a male donor with ankylosing spondylitis.

The chain carries TRBV9 and TRBJ2-1; TRBD2 agrees at 8 bases. CDR3 length: 15 residues. The ends lost 0 bases at V and 6 bases at J; junction bases unmatched: 5. Per germline, CDR1 SGDLS and CDR2 YYNGEE. The CDR3 DNA reads TGTGCCAGCAGCGTAGCAGGACTAGCTAGCAATGAGCAGTTCTTC. Its translation is CASSVAGLASNEQFF.

The CDR3 DNA reads as TGTGCCTGGAGTGTCTCTATCTCTGGAAACACCATATATTTT. Encoded protein: CAWSVSISGNTIYF. The chain uses TRBV30 and TRBJ1-3; the D is unclear. Germline CDR1 GTSNPN, CDR2 SVGIG (reference sequence). Trimming pared 0 bases from V and 0 bases from J, leaving 6 bases between. This CDR3 is 14 amino acids long. The whole variable domain, filled in from reference TRBV30 and TRBJ1-3, reads SQTIHQWPATLVQPVGSPLSLECTVEGTSNPNLYWYRQAAGRGLQLLFYSVGIGQISSEVPQNLSASRPQDRQFILSSKKLLLSDSGFYLCAWSVSISGNTIYFGEGSWLTVV.

This clonotype was counted many times. The chain employs TRBV5-1 and TRBJ2-1, with D possibly being TRBD1 or TRBD2 (5 bases each). V lost 4 bases and J lost 9, with 14 bases in between. CDR3 length equals 13 residues. The germline CDR1 and CDR2 sequences are SGHRS and YFSETQ. CDR3 region: CASSGGPDGEQFF. DNA of the CDR3: TGCGCCAGCAGCGGGGGACCCGATGGTGAGCAGTTCTTC.

This clonotype was detected only a few times. This chain uses TRBV20-1 with TRBJ1-1; 8 bases fit TRBD1. The CDR3 consists of 14 residues. J was trimmed by 4 bases and V by 3 bases; bases with no gene match: 7. CDR1 DFQATT and CDR2 SNEGSKA come from the germline V gene (reference sequence). CDR3: CSARPQGVSTEAFF. DNA for the CDR3: TGCAGTGCTAGGCCACAGGGGGTGAGCACTGAAGCTTTCTTT.

This clonotype was detected a few times. CDR3 amino acids: CASSLSRGKEKLFF. CDR3 in DNA: TGTGCCAGCAGCTTGTCCAGGGGAAAGGAGAAACTGTTTTTT. The V gene is TRBV7-2, the J gene TRBJ1-4; perhaps TRBD1 as D (6 bases). V was shortened by 3 bases and J by 11 bases, with 16 bases between the two germline ends. The CDR3 extends over 14 amino acids. Germline V gene sequence: CDR1 SGHTA, CDR2 FQGNSA.

This clonotype was found a few times. V usage is TRBV4-3 and J usage is TRBJ2-1; D not resolved. This CDR3 contains 14 residues. Germline CDR1 reads LGHNA; CDR2 reads YSLEER. V shed 0 bases and J shed 9 bases, with 12 bases lying between them. CDR3 coding DNA: TGCGCCAGCAGCCAAGAAGGTCCAGGCACTGAGCAGTTCTTC. Amino acid sequence: CASSQEGPGTEQFF.

This clonotype was seen many times. The junction departs from germline at one end; a sequencing error may be responsible. CDR3 nucleotide sequence: TGTGCCAGCAGTTACCCTCGGTCCTTCAATGAGCAGTTCTTC. This codes for CASSYPRSFNEQFF. The V and J genes are TRBV6-2 or TRBV6-3 and TRBJ2-1, with unresolved D. CDR3 length: 14 residues. Per the germline V gene, CDR1 is MNHEY and CDR2 is SVGEGT.

V and J are TRBV7-2 and TRBJ2-7, with D possibly being TRBD1 (6 bases). Per the germline V gene, CDR1 is SGHTA and CDR2 is FQGNSA. V dropped 3 bases and J dropped 3 bases, with 12 bases sitting between them. The CDR3 is 14 residues long. CDR3 in DNA: TGTGCCAGCAGCTTGGACAGCACCTTCTACGAGCAGTACTTC. Translated: CASSLDSTFYEQYF.

This clonotype was found many times. The V gene is TRBV20-1, the J gene TRBJ1-4; no definite D call. CDR3 length: 12 residues. The germline V and J ends were trimmed by 1 base and 8 bases, with 8 bases remaining between them. CDR1 is DFQATT and CDR2 is SNEGSKA in the germline V gene (reference sequence). CDR3 coding DNA: TGCAGTGCTAGAGGAGGATGGGAAAAACTGTTTTTT. Its protein product is CSARGGWEKLFF.

This clonotype was observed at least ten times. The gene calls are TRBV12-3 or TRBV12-4 and TRBJ2-3; D is ambiguous. This CDR3 is 14 amino acids long. The ends were cut back, 6 bases at V and 3 bases at J, with 13 bases in the middle. CDR3 amino acids: CASRANYGTDTQYF. In DNA, the CDR3 is TGTGCCAGCAGAGCAAATTACGGGACAGATACGCAGTATTTT.

Many counts were recorded for this clonotype. The V call is TRBV7-3, the J call TRBJ1-1; D is uncertain. CDR1 and CDR2 (germline): SGHTA, FQGTGA. There are 13 residues in the CDR3. The germline V and J ends were trimmed by 1 base and 9 bases, with 12 bases remaining between them. The CDR3 DNA follows: TGTGCCAGCAGCTTAAGACGAGAGACCAAAGCTTTCTTT. Amino acid sequence: CASSLRRETKAFF.

The chain recombines TRBV6-2 or TRBV6-3 with TRBJ1-1; TRBD1 is a possible D gene (5 bases). This CDR3 region has 13 residues. Germline V lookup: CDR1 MNHEY, CDR2 SVGEGT. V was trimmed by 2 bases and J by 11 bases, leaving 15 bases between them. The CDR3 sequence is CASSYREGSWAFF. The CDR3 nucleotides are TGTGCCAGCAGTTACAGAGAGGGGAGTTGGGCTTTCTTT.

The table lists this clonotype with a few counts. The chain couples TRBV5-1 to TRBJ1-4; unclear D gene. There are 13 residues in the CDR3. Trimming took off 0 bases at V and 9 bases at J, with 9 bases between the two ends. CDR1 is SGHRS and CDR2 is YFSETQ in the germline V gene. In DNA, the CDR3 is TGCGCCAGCAGCTTGGCATTCGCCCAAAAACTGTTTTTT. Encoded protein: CASSLAFAQKLFF.

J is TRBJ1-1 and V is TRBV6-2 or TRBV6-3; maybe TRBD1 (6 bases). V gave up 7 bases and J gave up 7 bases, with 19 bases separating them. This CDR3 contains 14 residues. Germline loops: CDR1 MNHEY, CDR2 SVGEGT. The CDR3, as DNA: TGTGCCAGCACCAAGGGGGACGTACCGATTGAAGCTTTCTTT. It is translated as CASTKGDVPIEAFF.

The chain couples TRBV7-2 to TRBJ2-7, with 9 nucleotides matching TRBD1. V lost 4 bases to trimming and J lost 4 bases; unmatched junction nucleotides: 11. This CDR3 has 16 residues. The V gene's germline CDR1 is SGHTA and CDR2 FQGNSA. The CDR3 is CASSSRTGQGRYEQYF. CDR3 sequence (DNA): TGTGCCAGCAGCTCTAGGACCGGACAGGGGAGGTACGAGCAGTACTTC.

This clonotype was recorded many times. This chain uses TRBV10-3 with TRBJ2-1, with a weak D call TRBD2 (6 bases). V dropped 6 bases and J dropped 9 bases, with 21 bases sitting between them. Germline CDR1 and CDR2: ENHRY and SYGVKD. The CDR3 totals 15 residues. The CDR3 nucleotides are TGTGCCATCAGGGATCTAGCGAGAGAGGGAAGTGAGCAGTTCTTC. Its protein is CAIRDLAREGSEQFF.

This clonotype was picked up many times. As DNA, the CDR3 is TGCAGTGCTCCGAGCTCTAGCGCAGATACGCAGTATTTT. Translated: CSAPSSSADTQYF. V is TRBV20-1 and J is TRBJ2-3; TRBD2 is a possible D gene (6 bases). Germline loops: CDR1 DFQATT, CDR2 SNEGSKA (reference sequence). The CDR3 runs 13 residues. Trimming shortened V by 5 bases and J by 4 bases, and 13 bases separated the two germline ends.